This T cell receptor beta chain originates from a study of OX40 agonist ivuxolimab in advanced cancers. General study findings and limits: Normalized T-cell clonal expansion was also low in some nonresponders.

Generated by immunoSEQ multiplex PCR, the TCRdb table keeps only in-frame clones and is missing some. There are roughly 76,000 clones in the sample; roughly 88% occur only once, and 4.1% lies in the top ten. As to this clone: Its target is unknown.

The specimen comprised CD4+ or CD8+ T cells sorted from blood, sampled in a trial of the OX40 agonist ivuxolimab. The receptor was isolated from an adult with an advanced solid tumor such as melanoma, head and neck, liver or kidney cancer.

This chain's CDR3 is CASSLRSSYDEQYF. The CDR3, as DNA: TGTGCCAGCAGCTTGCGTAGCTCGTACGACGAGCAGTACTTC. This rearrangement joins TRBV5-4 to TRBJ2-7; no clear D. The CDR3 loop spans 14 amino acids. With 1 base removed from V and 5 bases from J, the gap between germline ends came to 13 bases. Germline-derived CDR1 and CDR2 are SGHNT and YYREEE (reference sequence).